This T cell receptor (beta chain) was recovered during a study of cytomegalovirus exposure and HLA in healthy donors. Regarding this clone: Antigen: not known.

This PCR relied on a set of 60 Vbeta primers and 13 Jbeta primers. Clones were sequenced by immunoSEQ multiplex PCR, and TCRdb holds only the in-frame ones, with some missing. The sample has fewer than 120,000 clones, roughly 78% seen once. This CDR3 contains 14 residues. The germline V gene encodes CDR1 MNHEY and CDR2 SMNVEV (reference sequence). Trimming shortened V by 6 bases and J by 4 bases, and 15 bases separated the two germline ends. Study-level findings and limits: Reported findings show TCR beta sequences accurately forecast HLA-A and HLA-B alleles in most subjects. Common viral pathogens seemed, in a later analysis, to connect with several of the most significant clusters. In an earlier analysis, productive rearrangement rates for most beta V segments clustered near 87% or 30%.

Material for sequencing was PBMCs. This TCR came from a woman in her 30s in good health and CMV-seronegative. V is TRBV27 and J is TRBJ1-1; TRBD1 might be the D (5 bases). The CDR3 loop is CASRYQGDGTEAFF. The CDR3 nucleotides are TGTGCCAGCAGATATCAGGGTGATGGCACTGAAGCTTTCTTT.